The 2 T cell receptor beta chains listed next were all sequenced from one sample in a study of cytomegalovirus exposure and HLA in healthy donors. The PCR had 60 Vbeta and 13 Jbeta primers. Here immunoSEQ multiplex PCR was the method, and the copy in TCRdb shows in-frame clones only, minus some. The sample has more than 90,000 clones, around 82% seen once. The source material was PBMCs. The receptor source for this set is a woman aged 60-75 years in good health and CMV-seronegative.

This clone was counted a few times. The rearrangement uses TRBV7-6 and TRBJ2-2, with 7 bases that match TRBD1. The germline gives CDR1 SGHVS, CDR2 FNYEAQ. CDR3 length: 15 residues. Trimming cost V 4 bases and J 6 bases; bases outside gene matches: 8. CDR3 amino acids: CASSSDTGVAGELFF. In nucleotides, the CDR3 is TGTGCCAGCAGCTCTGATACAGGGGTGGCCGGGGAGCTGTTTTTT.

This chain connects TRBV18 to TRBJ1-1, with 7 positions matching TRBD1. V shed 5 bases and J 2 bases; nucleotides not matched to a gene: 8. Germline CDR1 is KGHSH and CDR2 is LQKENI. This CDR3 is built from 15 residues. CDR3 bases: TGTGCCAGCTCAAAAGGACAGGTCCTTAACACTGAAGCTTTCTTT. Protein sequence: CASSKGQVLNTEAFF.